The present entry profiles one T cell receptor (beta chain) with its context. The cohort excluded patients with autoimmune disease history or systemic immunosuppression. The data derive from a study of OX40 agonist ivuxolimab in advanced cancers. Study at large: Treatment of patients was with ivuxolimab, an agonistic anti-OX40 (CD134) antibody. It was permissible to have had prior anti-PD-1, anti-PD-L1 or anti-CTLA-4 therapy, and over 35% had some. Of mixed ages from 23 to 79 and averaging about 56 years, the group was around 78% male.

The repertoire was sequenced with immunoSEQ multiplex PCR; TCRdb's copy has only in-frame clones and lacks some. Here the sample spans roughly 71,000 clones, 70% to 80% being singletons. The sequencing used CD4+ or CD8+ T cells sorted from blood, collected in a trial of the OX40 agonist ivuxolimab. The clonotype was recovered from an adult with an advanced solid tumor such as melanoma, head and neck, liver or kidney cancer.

The CDR3, as DNA: TGCGCCAGCAGCTTGGATTCCGGAGGCAGCAATCAGCCCCAGCATTTT. Residues: CASSLDSGGSNQPQHF. The chain is built from TRBV5-1 and TRBJ1-5, with no clear D. V dropped 0 bases and J dropped 1 base, with 11 bases sitting between them. CDR3 length equals 16 residues. CDR1 is SGHRS and CDR2 is YFSETQ in the germline V gene.